This T cell receptor delta chain stems from a study of γδ T cells in repeated Plasmodium falciparum infection. Overall study: The natural-infection arm compared Malian children under seasonal malaria with matched Australian children. Samples were taken at baseline, before some infections, and 21 days after each. Findings of the study overall: Compared with Australian children, Malian Vdelta2-negative repertoires seemed more clonal, less diverse, less shared.

TCRdb made new clone calls on the multiplex PCR reads using CATT. The table has approximately 90,000 delta-chain clones, over 0.9% seen once. At least ten counts were recorded for this clone. Its specificity is not known. TCRdb's listed protein matches a much larger clone and diverges from this DNA's translation at residue 16, likely through a read error; the protein shown comes from the DNA. Trimming pared 3 bases from V and 9 bases from J, leaving 34 bases between. This CDR3 has 19 residues. Per the germline V gene, CDR1 is GEAIGNYY and CDR2 is EKD. Flow sorting of PBMC yielded separate Vgamma9/Vdelta2+ and Vdelta2-negative gammadelta T cell populations for bulk repertoire analysis.

Sequencing was performed on gamma-delta T cells from blood. The sequence derives from a pool of human donors (malaria-infected and uninfected, not separated). The chain employs TRDV2 and TRDJ1; D possibly corresponds to TRDD3 (7 bases). CDR3 residues: CACDPLGGAPSEVDSELIF. For the CDR3, the DNA is TGTGCCTGTGACCCCCTGGGGGGGGCCCCTTCCGAGGTGGACAGCGAACTCATCTTT.